The next 7 T cell receptor beta chains were all read from a single sample in a study of shared clonotypes between healthy human individuals. Method: immunoSEQ multiplex PCR; TCRdb's copy keeps in-frame clones and lacks some. Among hundreds of thousands of clones, around two thirds were seen once, and the ten largest hold 1.7%. What was sequenced was memory CD4+ T cells sorted from blood. As for subset: CD45RA-negative fraction. The origin of the receptors is a woman under 40 in good health.

The chain employs TRBV1 and TRBJ1-1; TRBD1 is taken as the D call from the table, unchecked against the DNA. TRBV1 is a documented pseudogene. The CDR3 loop spans 17 amino acids. The CDR3 protein is CTSSRQGSLLMNTEAFF. The CDR3 nucleotides are TGCACCAGCAGCCGACAGGGTAGTCTCTTGATGAACACTGAAGCTTTCTTT.

The chain joins TRBV2 to TRBJ2-1; TRBD1 might be the D (6 bases). The CDR3 is made up of 16 amino acids. CDR1 is SNHLY, CDR2 FYNNEI, per germline. Trimming shortened V by 4 bases and J by 7 bases, and 20 bases separated the two germline ends. CDR3 in amino acids: CASSARDTREWNEQFF. CDR3 bases: TGTGCCAGCAGTGCCAGGGACACTAGGGAATGGAATGAGCAGTTCTTC.

This clone appeared once. The V and J genes are TRBV6-1 and TRBJ2-5; maybe TRBD1 (6 bases). V lost 4 bases to trimming and J lost 3 bases, with 9 bases between them. Germline V gene lookup returns CDR1 MNHNS and CDR2 SASEGT. The CDR3 has 13 residues. DNA of the CDR3: TGTGCCAGCAGTGTAAAGGGGGAAGAGACCCAGTACTTC. Its translation is CASSVKGEETQYF.

The rearrangement joins TRBV7-7 to TRBJ2-2; TRBD1 matches 7 bases. V lost 4 bases to trimming and J lost 7 bases; unmatched junction nucleotides: 3. Per germline, CDR1 SSHAT and CDR2 FNYEAQ (reference sequence). The CDR3 runs to 13 residues. CDR3 amino acids: CASSSQGDGELFF. The CDR3 DNA follows: TGTGCCAGCAGCTCCCAGGGGGACGGGGAGCTGTTTTTT.

There are a few counts of this clone. The same CDR3 can be traced to other DNA sequences in this sample. V gene TRBV11-1 combines with J gene TRBJ2-3; D is unresolved. The CDR3 covers 13 residues. CDR1 SGHAT and CDR2 FQDESV come from the germline V gene (reference sequence). The V gene lost 2 bases and the J gene lost 3 bases, with 6 bases spanning the gap. Here the CDR3 DNA reads TGTGCCAGCAGCTTACCATCTACAGATACGCAGTATTTT. It encodes CASSLPSTDTQYF.

This clone has a count of ten or more. This sequence joins TRBV5-1 and TRBJ2-1; possibly TRBD1 for D (6 bases). Trimming cost V 5 bases and J 0 bases, with 12 bases left between them. Germline CDR1 SGHRS, CDR2 YFSETQ. CDR3 size: 15 residues. In nucleotides, the CDR3 is TGCGCCAGCAGTCCAACAGGGAGCTCCTACAATGAGCAGTTCTTC. This codes for CASSPTGSSYNEQFF.

This sequence joins TRBV7-3 and TRBJ2-2; no clear D. This CDR3 is built from 13 residues. The ends were cut back, 6 bases at V and 5 bases at J, with 10 bases in the middle. CDR1 SGHTA and CDR2 FQGTGA come from the germline V gene. The chain's CDR3 is CASSSLLTGELFF. The CDR3 nucleotides are TGTGCCAGCAGTAGCCTTTTAACCGGGGAGCTGTTTTTT.